The 26 T cell receptor beta chains presented below share a single source sample, sequenced in a study of response to subunit inactivated influenza vaccine. Via MiXCR, TCRdb re-called the RT-PCR reads, giving one row per CDR3 protein. The sample has 600,000 to 700,000 distinct CDR3 sequences; approximately 14% are singletons. Material: PBMCs from blood, obtained approximately 15 days before vaccination. Every receptor here comes from a man aged 50 to 59 who received an inactivated influenza vaccine.

This clonotype was detected only a few times. The rearrangement joins TRBV5-1 to TRBJ2-1; 7 bases line up with TRBD1. J gave up 7 bases and V 4 bases, and 8 bases lay outside the gene matches. The CDR3 sequence is 14 residues long. Per the germline V gene, CDR1 is SGHRS and CDR2 is YFSETQ. DNA of the CDR3: TGCGCCAGCAGCACCGGGACAGCCTTTAATGAGCAGTTCTTC. Its translation: CASSTGTAFNEQFF.

J is TRBJ1-1 and V is TRBV29-1; TRBD1 matches 8 bases. The germline V gene encodes CDR1 SQVTM and CDR2 ANQGSEA. Trimming took 7 bases from V and 7 from J; bases not matched to a gene: 11. The CDR3 sequence is 13 residues long. CDR3 loop: CSGGAGGGGEAFF. The CDR3 DNA follows: TGCAGCGGGGGGGCAGGGGGCGGAGGTGAAGCTTTCTTT.

V gene TRBV27 combines with J gene TRBJ2-7; the match to TRBD2 covers 15 bases. V lost 2 bases and J lost 5; bases outside the gene matches: 7. The CDR3 is 17 amino acids. Germline V CDR1 and CDR2: MNHEY, SMNVEV (reference sequence). The CDR3 region is CASSLGLAGGPHHEQYF. Here the CDR3 DNA reads TGTGCCAGCAGTTTAGGACTAGCGGGAGGGCCTCACCACGAGCAGTACTTC.

CDR3 coding DNA: TGTGCCAGCAGCGTAGCTGGTAGCGAGGGGGGAAATGAGCAGTTCTTC. This sequence encodes CASSVAGSEGGNEQFF. The gene calls are TRBV9 and TRBJ2-1; possibly TRBD1 or TRBD2 for D (6 bases each). The germline gives CDR1 SGDLS, CDR2 YYNGEE. CDR3 length: 16 residues. The V end was cut by 0 bases, the J end by 7 bases, with 17 bases between.

The CDR3 sequence: CASSVVAQTYNEQFF. The CDR3 DNA reads as TGTGCCAGCAGCGTAGTGGCACAGACCTACAATGAGCAGTTCTTC. V and J are TRBV9 and TRBJ2-1, with D unresolved. Trimming cost V 0 bases and J 2 bases, with 9 bases left between them. The CDR3 is made up of 15 amino acids. Germline V lookup: CDR1 SGDLS, CDR2 YYNGEE. Using reference TRBV9 and TRBJ2-1 for the parts outside the CDR3, the full variable domain is DSGVTQTPKHLITATGQRVTLRCSPRSGDLSVYWYQQSLDQGLQFLIQYYNGEERAKGNILERFSAQQFPDLHSELNLSSLELGDSALYFCASSVVAQTYNEQFFGPGTRLTVL.

A few counts support this clonotype. The chain joins TRBV2 to TRBJ2-3; TRBD2 agrees at 9 bases. Germline lookup yields CDR1 SNHLY and CDR2 FYNNEI. CDR3 length: 16 amino acids. The V and J ends lost 3 bases and 1 base, in that order; junction bases with no gene match: 5. The CDR3, as DNA: TGTGCCAGCAGTGATGGCGGGGGGGCCGGCACAGATACGCAGTATTTT. This gives the protein CASSDGGGAGTDTQYF.

This clonotype showed up just a few times. V usage is TRBV12-3 or TRBV12-4 and J usage is TRBJ2-3; D is ambiguous. The CDR3 covers 13 residues. V dropped 0 bases and J dropped 4 bases, with 5 bases sitting between them. The CDR3, as DNA: TGTGCCAGCAGTTTAGCACCTTCAGATACGCAGTATTTT. It yields the protein CASSLAPSDTQYF.

The rearrangement uses TRBV10-3 and TRBJ1-1; 8 nucleotides align to TRBD1. V shed 8 bases, J shed 5 bases, and the junction held 7 bases outside the gene matches. The germline V gene encodes CDR1 ENHRY and CDR2 SYGVKD. The CDR3 sequence is 13 residues long. This CDR3 reads CAIATGEGTEAFF. CDR3 nucleotides: TGTGCCATCGCGACAGGGGAAGGTACTGAAGCTTTCTTT.

The chain links TRBV4-3 to TRBJ2-1; possible D gene TRBD2, 6 bases. The V end lost 0 bases, the J end lost 10 bases, and 7 bases lay between the germline ends. The CDR3 consists of 12 residues. The V gene's germline CDR1 is LGHNA and CDR2 YSLEER. The CDR3: CASSQDGGEQFF. DNA for the CDR3: TGCGCCAGCAGCCAAGATGGGGGGGAGCAGTTCTTC.

J is TRBJ2-2 and V is TRBV11-2; 12 bases are shared with TRBD1. V dropped 2 bases and J dropped 4; count of bases not matched to a gene: 11. CDR1 and CDR2 from the germline V gene are SGHAT and FQNNGV. The CDR3 loop spans 19 amino acids. The CDR3 loop is CASSLMGQGATGGTGELFF. The CDR3 nucleotides are TGTGCCAGCAGCTTAATGGGACAGGGGGCTACCGGGGGCACCGGGGAGCTGTTTTTT.

This chain uses TRBV28 with TRBJ1-5; D call uncertain. V was pared by 5 bases and J by 6 bases, with 8 bases between. The CDR3 runs 12 residues. Looked up from germline, CDR1 is MDHEN and CDR2 is SYDVKM. The CDR3 DNA is TGTGCCAGCAGTCCCCCCTTTCAGCCCCAGCATTTT. It specifies CASSPPFQPQHF. Full variable domain (rest looked up from reference TRBV28 and TRBJ1-5): DVKVTQSSRYLVKRTGEKVFLECVQDMDHENMFWYRQDPGLGLRLIYFSYDVKMKEKGDIPEGYSVSREKKERFSLILESASTNQTSMYLCASSPPFQPQHFGDGTRLSIL.

The genes are TRBV7-2 and TRBJ1-2; D is undetermined. V was cut by 5 bases and J by 4 bases, with 8 bases left in between. Germline V gene sequence: CDR1 SGHTA, CDR2 FQGNSA. The CDR3 extends over 12 amino acids. The CDR3 DNA reads as TGTGCCAGCAGCCAGACGGGCTATGGCTACACCTTC. As protein: CASSQTGYGYTF.

The V call is TRBV12-3 or TRBV12-4, the J call TRBJ2-7, with 14 bases fitting TRBD2. The V gene end was trimmed by 5 bases and the J gene end by 4 bases; junction bases not matched to a gene: 7. This CDR3 contains 16 residues. The CDR3 bases are TGTGCCAGCAGTCCAGGACTAGCGGGGGGTCGGTACGAGCAGTACTTC. Translation: CASSPGLAGGRYEQYF.

The sample holds many counts of this clonotype. As DNA, the CDR3 is TGCAGCGTTGAAGTAGCGGGAGGTAATTACAATGAGCAGTTCTTC. This encodes CSVEVAGGNYNEQFF. The chain joins TRBV29-1 to TRBJ2-1, with TRBD2 identical over 10 bases. CDR1 is SQVTM and CDR2 is ANQGSEA in the germline V gene. This CDR3 contains 15 residues. V shed 1 base and J 4 bases; nucleotides not matched to a gene: 4.

In its sample, this clonotype was seen a few times. The chain carries TRBV4-3 and TRBJ2-5; tentative D call: TRBD1 (5 bases). The CDR3 loop spans 14 amino acids. The germline V gene has CDR1 LGHNA and CDR2 YSLEER. V was shortened by 2 bases and J by 2 bases, with 9 bases between the two germline ends. CDR3 nucleotide sequence: TGCGCCAGCAGCCAACGGCCAGGGCAAGAGACCCAGTACTTC. This translates into CASSQRPGQETQYF.

This clonotype was counted many times. The V and J genes are TRBV29-1 and TRBJ2-7; no clear D gene. Per germline, CDR1 SQVTM and CDR2 ANQGSEA. This CDR3 spans 12 amino acids. Trimming took 4 bases from V and 6 from J, leaving 13 bases between them. This chain's CDR3 is CSVAWGPLEQYF. The CDR3 coding sequence is TGCAGCGTTGCGTGGGGTCCCCTCGAGCAGTACTTC.

The chain links TRBV12-3 or TRBV12-4 to TRBJ1-1; tentative D call: TRBD1 (5 bases). V was pared by 1 base and J by 4 bases, with 13 bases between. This CDR3 contains 15 residues. The CDR3 reads CASSLDLPGGTEAFF. The CDR3 bases are TGTGCCAGCAGTTTAGACCTCCCGGGGGGCACTGAAGCTTTCTTT.

This clonotype was counted a few times. V is TRBV5-1 and J is TRBJ2-4; TRBD2 might be the D (6 bases). The CDR3 length is 16 residues. Germline lookup yields CDR1 SGHRS and CDR2 YFSETQ. Trimming cost V 0 bases and J 0 bases, with 10 bases left between them. The CDR3 DNA sequence: TGCGCCAGCAGCTTGGCTTGGGGGGTAGCCAAAAACATTCAGTACTTC. Residues: CASSLAWGVAKNIQYF.

This clonotype has a handful of counts. The chain couples TRBV3-1 to TRBJ1-3; D gene ambiguous. The CDR3 spans 15 residues. Germline CDR1 and CDR2: LGHDT and YNNKEL (reference sequence). V was shortened by 1 base and J by 0 bases, with 7 bases between the two germline ends. The DNA for the CDR3 is TGTGCCAGCAGCCAAGGATTGGGCTCTGGAAACACCATATATTTT. This translates into CASSQGLGSGNTIYF.

This clonotype was seen at least ten times. This chain uses TRBV4-2 with TRBJ2-6, with D perhaps matching TRBD2 (5 bases). The CDR3 extends over 15 amino acids. V was cut by 0 bases and J by 5 bases, with 8 bases left in between. Germline V CDR1 and CDR2: LGHNA, YNFKEQ. CDR3 nucleotide sequence: TGTGCCAGCAGCCAAGAGCTAGCTAGGGCCAACGTCCTGACTTTC. It yields the protein CASSQELARANVLTF.

In its sample, this clonotype was seen a few times. The chain recombines TRBV12-3 or TRBV12-4 with TRBJ1-3, with D unclear. The V end was cut by 2 bases, the J end by 4 bases, with 9 bases between. This CDR3 region has 14 residues. This CDR3 reads CASSLIGWGNTIYF. The CDR3 nucleotides read TGTGCCAGCAGTTTAATCGGGTGGGGAAACACCATATATTTT.

This clonotype has just a few counts. V gene TRBV20-1 combines with J gene TRBJ2-3; 8 nucleotides match TRBD1. The CDR3 loop spans 17 amino acids. Germline V lookup: CDR1 DFQATT, CDR2 SNEGSKA (reference sequence). The V and J ends lost 3 bases and 3 bases, in that order; junction bases with no gene match: 14. This CDR3 is CSARGRAGGRGTDTQYF. The CDR3 nucleotides read TGCAGTGCTAGGGGGCGTGCAGGGGGCAGAGGGACAGATACGCAGTATTTT.

V usage is TRBV11-2 and J usage is TRBJ2-1, with 10 bases identical to TRBD2. The CDR3 extends over 15 amino acids. Trimming cost V 3 bases and J 6 bases; bases outside gene matches: 5. Looked up from germline, CDR1 is SGHAT and CDR2 is FQNNGV. The CDR3 loop is CASSLTSGRTNEQFF. The CDR3 coding sequence is TGTGCCAGCAGCTTGACTAGCGGGCGTACCAATGAGCAGTTCTTC.

The J gene is TRBJ1-1, the V gene TRBV10-3; no clear D gene. This CDR3 has 14 residues. V was shortened by 3 bases and J by 1 base, with 9 bases between the two germline ends. CDR1 is ENHRY and CDR2 is SYGVKD in the germline V gene. Here the CDR3 DNA reads TGTGCCATCAGTGACGAGCGGGCGAACACTGAAGCTTTCTTT. It is translated as CAISDERANTEAFF.

The chain carries TRBV9 and TRBJ2-1, with D perhaps TRBD1 (6 bases). The CDR3 spans 15 residues. Germline CDR1 and CDR2: SGDLS and YYNGEE. The germline V and J ends were trimmed by 0 bases and 1 base, with 8 bases remaining between them. CDR3 sequence: CASSVDGQSYNEQFF. CDR3 bases: TGTGCCAGCAGCGTAGATGGACAGTCCTACAATGAGCAGTTCTTC.

V usage is TRBV20-1 and J usage is TRBJ2-5; D perhaps matches TRBD2 (6 bases). CDR1 and CDR2 (germline): DFQATT, SNEGSKA (reference sequence). V lost 5 bases and J lost 5, with 15 bases in between. The CDR3 runs to 13 residues. The CDR3 region is CSAPRGRGETQYF. The CDR3 nucleotides read TGCAGTGCTCCGAGAGGACGGGGGGAGACCCAGTACTTC.